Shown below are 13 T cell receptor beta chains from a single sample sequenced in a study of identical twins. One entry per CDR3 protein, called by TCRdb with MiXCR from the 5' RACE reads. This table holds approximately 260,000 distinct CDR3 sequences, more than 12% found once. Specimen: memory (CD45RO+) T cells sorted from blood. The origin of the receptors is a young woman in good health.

CDR3 in DNA: TGTGCCAGCAGCTTTCGGGGTGGTGACGAGCAGTACTTC. Encoded protein: CASSFRGGDEQYF. V gene TRBV7-2 combines with J gene TRBJ2-7; perhaps TRBD2 as D (5 bases). Germline values: CDR1 SGHTA, CDR2 FQGNSA. V was clipped by 3 bases and J by 5 bases, with 11 bases between them. CDR3 size: 13 residues.

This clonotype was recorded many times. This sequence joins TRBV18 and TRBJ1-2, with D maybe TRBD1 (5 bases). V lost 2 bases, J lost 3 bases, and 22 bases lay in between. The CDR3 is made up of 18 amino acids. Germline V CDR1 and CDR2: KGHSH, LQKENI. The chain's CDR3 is CASSPIADGARGDYGYTF. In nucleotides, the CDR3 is TGTGCCAGCTCACCAATAGCCGACGGCGCCCGGGGCGACTATGGCTACACCTTC.

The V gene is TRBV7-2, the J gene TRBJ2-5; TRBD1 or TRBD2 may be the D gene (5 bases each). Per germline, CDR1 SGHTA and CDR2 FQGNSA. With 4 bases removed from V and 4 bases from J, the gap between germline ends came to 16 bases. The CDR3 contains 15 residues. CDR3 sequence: CASSSGPSLGETQYF. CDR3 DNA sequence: TGTGCCAGCAGCTCGGGACCCTCGCTGGGAGAGACCCAGTACTTC.

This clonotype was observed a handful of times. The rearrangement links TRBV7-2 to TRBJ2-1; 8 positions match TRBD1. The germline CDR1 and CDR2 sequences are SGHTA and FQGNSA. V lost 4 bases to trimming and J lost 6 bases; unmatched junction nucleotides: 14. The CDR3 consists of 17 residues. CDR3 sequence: CASSSPLGQGLGNEQFF. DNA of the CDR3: TGTGCCAGCAGCTCCCCCCTTGGACAGGGTTTGGGCAATGAGCAGTTCTTC.

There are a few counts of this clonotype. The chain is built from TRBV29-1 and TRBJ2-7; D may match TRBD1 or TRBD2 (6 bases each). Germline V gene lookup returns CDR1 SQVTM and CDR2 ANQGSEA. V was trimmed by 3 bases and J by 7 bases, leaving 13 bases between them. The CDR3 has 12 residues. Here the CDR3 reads CSVDRGRGEQYF. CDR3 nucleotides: TGCAGCGTTGACAGGGGCCGGGGGGAGCAGTACTTC.

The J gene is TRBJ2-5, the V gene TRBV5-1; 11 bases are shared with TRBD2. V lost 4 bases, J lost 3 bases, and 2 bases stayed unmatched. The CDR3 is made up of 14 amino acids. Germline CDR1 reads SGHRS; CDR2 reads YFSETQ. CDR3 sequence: CASSELAGEETQYF. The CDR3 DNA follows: TGCGCCAGCAGCGAACTAGCGGGGGAAGAGACCCAGTACTTC.

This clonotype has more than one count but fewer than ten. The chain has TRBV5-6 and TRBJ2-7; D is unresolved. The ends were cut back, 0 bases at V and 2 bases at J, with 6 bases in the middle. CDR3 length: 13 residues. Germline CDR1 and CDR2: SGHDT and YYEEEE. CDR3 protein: CASSLGRTYEQYF. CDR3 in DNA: TGTGCCAGCAGCTTGGGACGGACCTACGAGCAGTACTTC.

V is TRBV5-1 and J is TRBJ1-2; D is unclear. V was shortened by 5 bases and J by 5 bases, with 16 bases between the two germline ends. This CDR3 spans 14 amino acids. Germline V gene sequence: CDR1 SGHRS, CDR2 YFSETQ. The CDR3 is CASSVYRNSYGYTF. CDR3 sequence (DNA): TGCGCCAGCAGTGTTTACAGAAACAGTTATGGCTACACCTTC.

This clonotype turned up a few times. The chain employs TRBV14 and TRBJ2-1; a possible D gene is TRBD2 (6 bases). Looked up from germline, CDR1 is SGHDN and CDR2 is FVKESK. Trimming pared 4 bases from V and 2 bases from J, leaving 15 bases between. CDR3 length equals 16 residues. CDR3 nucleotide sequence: TGTGCCAGCAGCCGAAACCGGGGGTCTACCTACAATGAGCAGTTCTTC. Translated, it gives CASSRNRGSTYNEQFF.

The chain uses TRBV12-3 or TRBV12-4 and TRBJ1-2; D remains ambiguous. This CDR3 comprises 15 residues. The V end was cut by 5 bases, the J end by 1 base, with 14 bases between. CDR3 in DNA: TGTGCCAGCAGTCCCCTGGGCGGACTTAACTATGGCTACACCTTC. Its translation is CASSPLGGLNYGYTF.

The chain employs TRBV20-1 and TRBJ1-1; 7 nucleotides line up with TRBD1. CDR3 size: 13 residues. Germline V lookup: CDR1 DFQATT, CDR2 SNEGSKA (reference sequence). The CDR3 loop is CIPSGGMNTEAFF. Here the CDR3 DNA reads TGCATTCCCTCAGGGGGGATGAACACTGAAGCTTTCTTT.

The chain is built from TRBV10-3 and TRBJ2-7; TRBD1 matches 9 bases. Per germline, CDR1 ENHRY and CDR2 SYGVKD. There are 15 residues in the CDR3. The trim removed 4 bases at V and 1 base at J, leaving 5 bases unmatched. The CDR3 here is CAISGATGGSYEQYF. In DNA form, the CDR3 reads TGTGCCATCAGTGGGGCGACAGGGGGTTCCTACGAGCAGTACTTC.

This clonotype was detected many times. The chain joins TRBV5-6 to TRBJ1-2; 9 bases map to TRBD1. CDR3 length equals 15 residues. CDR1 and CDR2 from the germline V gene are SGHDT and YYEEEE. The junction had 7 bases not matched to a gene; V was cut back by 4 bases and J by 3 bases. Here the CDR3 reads CASSRRDRDDYGYTF. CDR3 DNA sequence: TGTGCCAGCAGCAGACGGGACAGGGATGACTATGGCTACACCTTC.